The 10 T cell receptor beta chains given below trace back to one sample, sequenced in a study of blood T cell repertoires in COVID-19. The protocol was immunoSEQ multiplex PCR, while the TCRdb copy is restricted to in-frame clones and leaves out a portion. The sample holds about 200,000 clones, roughly 80% seen once. The sample consisted of peripheral blood. Source of these receptors: a woman between 65 and 79 years old with acute or convalescent COVID-19.

The chain combines TRBV15 with TRBJ2-6, with 7 bases identical to TRBD1. Germline CDR1 is LNHNV and CDR2 is YYDKDF (reference sequence). J was trimmed by 4 bases and V by 5 bases; bases with no gene match: 5. CDR3 length: 15 amino acids. As DNA, the CDR3 is TGTGCCACCAGCGGCAGGGGGTCGGGGGCCAACGTCCTGACTTTC. It codes for CATSGRGSGANVLTF.

The V and J genes are TRBV19 and TRBJ1-2; D remains unclear. Germline lookup yields CDR1 LNHDA and CDR2 SQIVND (reference sequence). The CDR3 loop spans 14 amino acids. Trimming pared 1 base from V and 6 bases from J, leaving 12 bases between. The CDR3 loop reads CASSIGTPKNGYTF. The CDR3 DNA follows: TGTGCCAGTAGTATAGGGACTCCCAAAAATGGCTACACCTTC. Full variable domain (rest looked up from reference TRBV19 and TRBJ1-2): DGGITQSPKYLFRKEGQNVTLSCEQNLNHDAMYWYRQDPGQGLRLIYYSQIVNDFQKGDIAEGYSVSREKKESFPLTVTSAQKNPTAFYLCASSIGTPKNGYTFGSGTRLTVV.

In DNA, the CDR3 is TGCAGCGTCTATGACAGGGAGATTGAGCAGTTCTTC. Its protein is CSVYDREIEQFF. The V call is TRBV29-1, the J call TRBJ2-1, with 7 nucleotides matching TRBD1. The CDR3 spans 12 residues. Per the germline V gene, CDR1 is SQVTM and CDR2 is ANQGSEA. V lost 6 bases to trimming and J lost 9 bases; unmatched junction nucleotides: 8.

This rearrangement joins TRBV11-2 to TRBJ2-4; TRBD2 matches at 9 bases. Germline V gene data show CDR1 as SGHAT and CDR2 as FQNNGV. V was clipped by 2 bases and J by 0 bases; unmatched bases: 8. CDR3 size: 18 residues. CDR3 region: CASSLRIAGELAKNIQYF. CDR3 coding DNA: TGTGCCAGCAGCTTAAGGATAGCGGGGGAGCTAGCCAAAAACATTCAGTACTTC.

This chain uses TRBV2 with TRBJ1-4; a weak D match, TRBD1 (5 bases). Germline V gives CDR1 SNHLY, CDR2 FYNNEI. Trimming removed 0 bases at V and 10 bases at J, with 12 bases between. This CDR3 is built from 14 residues. The CDR3 sequence: CASSEAATQGKLFF. The CDR3 coding sequence is TGTGCCAGCAGTGAAGCGGCTACCCAGGGAAAACTGTTTTTT.

This clone was seen once. This chain joins TRBV12-5 and TRBJ1-2; 8 bases line up with TRBD1. Germline CDR1 is LGHNT and CDR2 is FRNRAP. The CDR3 extends over 15 amino acids. Unmatched junction bases numbered 12, after V lost 4 bases and J lost 8 bases. The DNA for the CDR3 is TGTGCTAGTGGTTCCGGACAGGGTGCGAGGGGGGGCTACACCTTC. Protein: CASGSGQGARGGYTF.

J is TRBJ2-1 and V is TRBV30; 8 positions agree with TRBD2. The CDR3 covers 16 residues. Germline assignment: CDR1 GTSNPN and CDR2 SVGIG (reference sequence). The CDR3 coding sequence is TGTGCTTTAAGCCTCAGAGGGTTAGCGGGACGGGGGGGGCAGTTCTTC. Translated: CALSLRGLAGRGGQFF.

The chain couples TRBV11-2 to TRBJ2-3; 9 nucleotides agree with TRBD2. Trimming removed 0 bases from V and 1 base from J; junction bases left unmatched: 14. Germline assignment: CDR1 SGHAT and CDR2 FQNNGV. The CDR3 extends over 20 amino acids. CDR3 region: CASSLEGGSGGPVGTDTQYF. CDR3 nucleotide sequence: TGTGCCAGCAGCTTAGAGGGAGGTAGCGGGGGCCCCGTGGGCACAGATACGCAGTATTTT.

The chain is built from TRBV9 and TRBJ2-2; 7 bases align to TRBD1. CDR3 size: 15 residues. The J segment lost 4 bases and the V segment lost 0 bases, leaving 3 bases of the junction unmatched. The germline CDR1 and CDR2 sequences are SGDLS and YYNGEE. The CDR3 is CASSVGHRGTGELFF. The CDR3, as DNA: TGTGCCAGCAGCGTAGGACACAGGGGCACCGGGGAGCTGTTTTTT.

The rearrangement joins TRBV5-1 to TRBJ2-2; tentative D call: TRBD1 (6 bases). CDR3 length: 15 amino acids. V lost 4 bases to trimming and J lost 0 bases, with 10 bases between them. CDR1 SGHRS and CDR2 YFSETQ come from the germline V gene. CDR3 sequence (DNA): TGCGCCAGCAGCATAGGACAGACGAACACCGGGGAGCTGTTTTTT. This codes for CASSIGQTNTGELFF.